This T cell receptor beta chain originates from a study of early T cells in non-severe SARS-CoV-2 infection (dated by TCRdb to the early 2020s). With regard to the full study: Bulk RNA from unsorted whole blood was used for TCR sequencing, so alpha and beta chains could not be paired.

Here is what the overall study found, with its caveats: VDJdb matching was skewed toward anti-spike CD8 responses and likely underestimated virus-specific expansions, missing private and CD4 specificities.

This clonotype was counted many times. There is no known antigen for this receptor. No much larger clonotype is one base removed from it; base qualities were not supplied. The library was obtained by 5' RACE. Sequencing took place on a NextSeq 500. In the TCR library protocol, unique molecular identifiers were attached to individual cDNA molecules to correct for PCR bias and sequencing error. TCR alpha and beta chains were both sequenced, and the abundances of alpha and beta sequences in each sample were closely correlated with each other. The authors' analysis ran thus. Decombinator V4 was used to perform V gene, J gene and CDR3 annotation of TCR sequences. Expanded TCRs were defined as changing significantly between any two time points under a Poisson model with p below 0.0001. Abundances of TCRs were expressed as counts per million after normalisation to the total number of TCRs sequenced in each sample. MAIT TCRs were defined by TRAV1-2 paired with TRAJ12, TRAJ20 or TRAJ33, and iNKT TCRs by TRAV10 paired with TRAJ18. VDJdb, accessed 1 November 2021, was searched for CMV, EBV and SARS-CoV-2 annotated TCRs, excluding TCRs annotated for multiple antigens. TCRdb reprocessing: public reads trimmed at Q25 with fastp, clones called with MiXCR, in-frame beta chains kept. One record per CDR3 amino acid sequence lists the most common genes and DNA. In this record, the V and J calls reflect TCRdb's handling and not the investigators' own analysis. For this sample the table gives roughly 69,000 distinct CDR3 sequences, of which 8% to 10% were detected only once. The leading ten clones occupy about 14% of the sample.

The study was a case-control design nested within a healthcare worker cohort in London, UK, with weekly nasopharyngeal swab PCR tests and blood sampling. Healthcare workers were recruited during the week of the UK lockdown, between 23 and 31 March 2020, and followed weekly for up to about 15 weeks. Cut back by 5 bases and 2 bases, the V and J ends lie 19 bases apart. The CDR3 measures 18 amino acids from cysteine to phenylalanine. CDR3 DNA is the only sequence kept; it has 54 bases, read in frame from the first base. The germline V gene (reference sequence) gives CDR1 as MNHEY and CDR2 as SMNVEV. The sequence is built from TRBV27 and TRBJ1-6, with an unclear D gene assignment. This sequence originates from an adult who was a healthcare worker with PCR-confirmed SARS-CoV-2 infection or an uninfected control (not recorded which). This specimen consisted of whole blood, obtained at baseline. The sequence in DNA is TGTGCCAGCAGTATGGTATTTCGAGGGAGAACCTATAATTCACCCCTCCACTTT. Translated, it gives CASSMVFRGRTYNSPLHF.